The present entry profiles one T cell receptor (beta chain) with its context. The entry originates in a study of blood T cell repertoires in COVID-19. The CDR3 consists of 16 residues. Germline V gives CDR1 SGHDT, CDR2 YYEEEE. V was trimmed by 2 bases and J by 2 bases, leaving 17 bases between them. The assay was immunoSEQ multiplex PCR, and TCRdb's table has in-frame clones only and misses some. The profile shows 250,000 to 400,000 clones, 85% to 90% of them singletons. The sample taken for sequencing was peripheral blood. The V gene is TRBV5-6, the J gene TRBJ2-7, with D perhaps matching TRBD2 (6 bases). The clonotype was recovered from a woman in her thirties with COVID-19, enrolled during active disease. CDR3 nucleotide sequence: TGTGCCAGCAGCTTTTCTAGCGCGGTGAACGCCTACGAGCAGTACTTC. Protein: CASSFSSAVNAYEQYF.